The T cell receptor (beta chain) described here comes from a study of blood T cells in healthy people across ages. Details on this clonotype: Its specificity is unknown.

The junction had 12 bases not matched to a gene; V was cut back by 3 bases and J by 2 bases. CDR3 length: 16 amino acids. The germline gives CDR1 DFQATT, CDR2 SNEGSKA (reference sequence). Study-wide findings and caveats: Naive CD4+ cells and diversity were both higher in long-lived donors than in aged donors.

Using a J-beta primer mix together with a sample-barcoded 5' primer, a second PCR was run for 7 to 11 cycles. TCRdb called the 5' RACE reads again in MiXCR, with one record for every CDR3 protein. The data contain about 640,000 distinct CDR3 sequences, roughly 58% of them singletons. The sample taken for sequencing was blood. This chain joins TRBV20-1 and TRBJ2-5; 7 bases are a match to TRBD2. This sequence originates from a man in his sixties in good health. The CDR3 here is CSASPGLAGDQETQYF. In DNA, the CDR3 is TGCAGTGCTAGTCCAGGACTTGCGGGGGATCAAGAGACCCAGTACTTC.